Shown below are 17 T cell receptor beta chains from a single sample sequenced in a study of blood T cells in healthy people across ages. The authors ran a second PCR of about 6 to 11 cycles using a sample-barcoded 5' primer and a J-beta primer mix. TCRdb independently ran MiXCR on the 5' RACE reads; one entry per CDR3 protein. The repertoire holds around 1.5 million distinct CDR3 sequences, with almost 35% as singletons. The specimen sequenced was blood. These TCRs come from a woman younger than 45 in good health.

Concerning this clonotype: At one boundary the junction diverges from the germline segment, which might be a read error. The chain has TRBV7-3 and TRBJ2-6; either TRBD1 or TRBD2 may supply D (5 bases each). The CDR3 is made up of 17 amino acids. Germline V gene data show CDR1 as SGHTA and CDR2 as FQGTGA. In nucleotides, the CDR3 is TGTGCCAGCAGTCCAGGGAGCGGAAACTCTGGGGCCAGCGTCCTGACTTTC. Amino acid sequence: CASSPGSGNSGASVLTF.

This clonotype showed up many times. The rearrangement links TRBV4-2 to TRBJ2-7; 11 positions agree with TRBD1. This CDR3 comprises 16 residues. V lost 4 bases and J lost 4; bases outside the gene matches: 9. Germline V gene sequence: CDR1 LGHNA, CDR2 YNFKEQ. CDR3 DNA: TGTGCCAGCAGCCCTCGGGACAGGGGGGGGGGATACGAGCAGTACTTC. Translation: CASSPRDRGGGYEQYF.

This clonotype has only a few counts. This chain joins TRBV25-1 and TRBJ1-2; the D gene is possibly TRBD1 (6 bases). Germline lookup yields CDR1 MGHDK and CDR2 SYGVNS. V was trimmed by 2 bases and J by 5 bases, leaving 9 bases between them. The CDR3 runs to 13 residues. CDR3: CASSEQGKYGYTF. CDR3 DNA: TGTGCCAGCAGTGAACAGGGGAAGTATGGCTACACCTTC.

The gene calls are TRBV20-1 and TRBJ2-1, with 7 bases aligning to TRBD2. The CDR3 sequence is 16 residues long. The V gene end was trimmed by 3 bases and the J gene end by 0 bases; junction bases not matched to a gene: 8. The germline gives CDR1 DFQATT, CDR2 SNEGSKA (reference sequence). CDR3 nucleotides: TGCAGTGCTAGGGTCGGGGAGGGAAGCTCCTACAATGAGCAGTTCTTC. This translates into CSARVGEGSSYNEQFF.

This clonotype has only a few counts. DNA for the CDR3: TGCAGCGTTCCTGGCACAAGCACAGATACGCAGTATTTT. Its protein is CSVPGTSTDTQYF. The rearrangement joins TRBV29-1 to TRBJ2-3; D ambiguous. Trimming stripped 5 bases from V and 0 bases from J, with 9 bases between. This CDR3 is 13 amino acids long. Germline V gives CDR1 SQVTM, CDR2 ANQGSEA.

The chain combines TRBV5-1 with TRBJ2-5, with 12 bases fitting TRBD2. The CDR3 sequence is 16 residues long. Germline lookup yields CDR1 SGHRS and CDR2 YFSETQ. V lost 5 bases, J lost 7 bases, and 12 bases stayed unmatched. The CDR3 sequence is CASRTTSGRSTGTQYF. In DNA, the CDR3 is TGCGCCAGCAGAACGACTAGCGGGAGATCGACAGGGACCCAGTACTTC.

V is TRBV18 and J is TRBJ2-7, with TRBD2 as a possible D gene (6 bases). This CDR3 is built from 17 residues. Germline-derived CDR1 and CDR2 are KGHSH and LQKENI. Trimming shortened V by 3 bases and J by 6 bases, and 24 bases separated the two germline ends. The CDR3 region has the DNA TGTGCCAGCTCACCTGGAGCCCCGGGAGTTCATATTGGCGAGCAGTACTTC. This codes for CASSPGAPGVHIGEQYF.

With regard to this clonotype: At one end the junction does not follow the germline gene, possibly because of a read error. The chain joins TRBV7-7 to TRBJ2-3, with TRBD2 identical over 8 bases. The CDR3 length is 17 residues. From germline, CDR1 is SSHAT and CDR2 FNYEAQ (reference sequence). The CDR3 bases are TGTGCCGGCAGCTATGGGCGACACCAAACCCGGGAGGGTACGCAGTATTTT. It yields the protein CAGSYGRHQTREGTQYF.

Only a few counts were recorded for this clonotype. The V gene is TRBV2, the J gene TRBJ1-2; TRBD1 aligns across 8 bases. The CDR3 totals 14 residues. Germline CDR1 is SNHLY and CDR2 is FYNNEI. With V trimmed by 5 bases and J by 5 bases, 7 bases remained unmatched. CDR3 sequence (DNA): TGTGCCAGCAGTAGGACAGGGAAGGGATATGGCTACACCTTC. This sequence encodes CASSRTGKGYGYTF.

This rearrangement joins TRBV2 to TRBJ2-3; 7 bases line up with TRBD2. The V segment lost 8 bases and the J segment 9 bases; nucleotides outside the gene matches: 17. CDR3 length: 15 amino acids. CDR1 SNHLY and CDR2 FYNNEI come from the germline V gene. The DNA of the CDR3 is TGTGCCAGCTCAGGGTCGGCGGGAGCCTCCGTCACGCAGTATTTT. As protein: CASSGSAGASVTQYF.

This clonotype was observed many times. The chain uses TRBV5-1 and TRBJ1-4, with TRBD1 matching over 8 bases. With V trimmed by 4 bases and J by 8 bases, 7 bases remained unmatched. The V gene's germline CDR1 is SGHRS and CDR2 YFSETQ. The CDR3 runs to 14 residues. As DNA, the CDR3 is TGCGCCAGCAGCCCCGGGACAGGTGCGGAAAAACTGTTTTTT. Its translation: CASSPGTGAEKLFF.

The genes are TRBV20-1 and TRBJ2-1; 8 bases are shared with TRBD1. The germline V gene encodes CDR1 DFQATT and CDR2 SNEGSKA (reference sequence). V shed 6 bases, J shed 7 bases, and the junction held 14 bases outside the gene matches. This CDR3 region has 15 residues. In DNA form, the CDR3 reads TGCAGTGCCTATCCCAGGACAGGGTCCTTGAATGAGCAGTTCTTC. Encoded protein: CSAYPRTGSLNEQFF.

The rearrangement links TRBV4-2 to TRBJ2-1; no definite D call. V lost 1 base to trimming and J lost 6 bases, with 13 bases between them. The CDR3 is 15 residues long. Germline V gene data show CDR1 as LGHNA and CDR2 as YNFKEQ. The chain's CDR3 is CASSQAIGYLNEQFF. In DNA, the CDR3 is TGTGCCAGCAGCCAAGCAATCGGGTACCTCAATGAGCAGTTCTTC.

This clonotype was detected only once. Given a much more abundant clone one base away, this may be a read error. The chain joins TRBV4-1 to TRBJ2-1, with 11 bases lining up with TRBD2. Germline CDR1 is MGHRA and CDR2 is YSYEKL. The V segment lost 7 bases and the J segment 7 bases; nucleotides outside the gene matches: 15. The CDR3 runs to 17 residues. CDR3 residues: CASIHALTSGRENEQFF. In DNA form, the CDR3 reads TGCGCCAGCATCCATGCCCTCACTAGCGGGAGAGAGAATGAGCAGTTCTTC.

This clonotype showed up just a few times. The chain combines TRBV27 with TRBJ2-7; a weak D match, TRBD2 (6 bases). Germline loops: CDR1 MNHEY, CDR2 SMNVEV (reference sequence). This CDR3 is 14 amino acids long. Trimming took 3 bases from V and 3 from J, leaving 12 bases between them. DNA of the CDR3: TGTGCCAGCAGTTTTCAGCGGGCCAACTACGAGCAGTACTTC. As protein: CASSFQRANYEQYF.

The count of this clonotype is one. The rearrangement uses TRBV7-9 and TRBJ1-1, with D hard to call. The ends were cut back, 5 bases at V and 3 bases at J, with 7 bases in the middle. This CDR3 region has 12 residues. Germline CDR1 is SEHNR and CDR2 is FQNEAQ (reference sequence). The DNA for the CDR3 is TGTGCCAGCAGCCCGGTCGACACTGAAGCTTTCTTT. This translates into CASSPVDTEAFF.

This clonotype appeared a few times. The rearrangement links TRBV11-2 to TRBJ2-7; D is perhaps TRBD2 (5 bases). The assigned J gene may be wrong: the sequence end matches TRBJ2-5 better. The CDR3 has 15 residues. The germline V gene encodes CDR1 SGHAT and CDR2 FQNNGV. In nucleotides, the CDR3 is TGTGCCAGCAGCCAAGCCGGCGGGTATGGGGAGACCCAGTACTTC. Its translation is CASSQAGGYGETQYF.